This TCR beta chain was identified in a study of PD-L1 blockade in urothelial cancer. At the level of the study: The patients first took atezolizumab in about 2014, receiving 1,200 mg intravenously every 3 weeks. Blood analysis occurred 3 weeks (second dose) and 6 weeks after treatment start.

This CDR3 comprises 14 residues. Unmatched junction bases numbered 7, after V lost 4 bases and J lost 3 bases. Germline V CDR1 and CDR2: SGHDT, YYEEEE. Clones were sequenced by immunoSEQ multiplex PCR, and TCRdb holds only the in-frame ones, with some missing. Here the sample spans 87,000 or so clones, 84% being singletons. Time point reported: pretreatment peripheral blood. The diagnosis in patients was locally advanced or metastatic urothelial carcinoma. Pretreatment and on-treatment samples were taken, numbering 1 to 8 per patient. This specimen consisted of PBMCs, obtained around atezolizumab (anti-PD-L1) treatment. The V and J genes are TRBV5-6 and TRBJ2-7; TRBD1 aligns across 7 bases. The TCR comes from a man in his 60s with urothelial cancer. CDR3 in amino acids: CASSGDSAVYEQYF. The CDR3 DNA reads TGTGCCAGCAGCGGGGACAGTGCCGTCTACGAGCAGTACTTC.